The present entry profiles one T cell receptor (beta chain) with its context. Only Caucasian adults living in Nashville, Tennessee made up the donor group. The data were taken from a study of shared clonotypes between healthy human individuals. In the study overall: Donor composition was a couple of women and a few men, aged 18 to 49.

The repertoire was sequenced with immunoSEQ multiplex PCR; TCRdb's copy has only in-frame clones and lacks some. The sample contains about 490,000 clones, approximately 84% of which appear only once. CDR1 is MNHNS and CDR2 is SASEGT in the germline V gene. CDR3 length: 15 amino acids. V was trimmed by 7 bases and J by 2 bases, leaving 17 bases between them. Sequencing input: PBMCs. V is TRBV6-1 and J is TRBJ2-5; D ambiguous. This sequence was found in a middle-aged woman in good health. Some clones in this sample may be carry-over from other donors' samples. CDR3 sequence (DNA): TGTGCCAGCATGGCGTGGCCTTCCTTACAAGAGACCCAGTACTTC. Residues: CASMAWPSLQETQYF.